The 26 T cell receptor delta chains presented below share a single source sample, sequenced in a study of Vδ1+ human thymocytes. Study observations and caveats: Highly polyclonal TRG and TRD repertoires with Gaussian CDR3 length distributions appeared in thymus.

Extracted RNA was reverse transcribed into cDNA. CDR3 amplicons came from multiplex PCR with pooled V-gene forward and constant-region reverse primers. TCRdb re-called the multiplex PCR reads using CATT. The sample gives about 75,000 delta-chain clones, around 34% of which show up once; approximately 0.25% is in the top ten. Antigens of these TCRs are unknown. The sequenced sample consisted of Vdelta1+ gamma-delta thymocytes from the thymus. Subset reported: FACS-sorted CD3+ TCRalphabeta- TCRVdelta1+ TCRVdelta2- thymocytes. The origin of the receptors is a boy in the first two years of life who had congenital heart surgery.

This clone showed up just a few times. The J gene is TRDJ1, the V gene TRDV1; 7 bases fit TRDD3. The germline V gene encodes CDR1 TSWWSYY and CDR2 QGS. The CDR3 consists of 16 residues. After removal of 2 bases from V and 10 bases from J, the junction contained 16 bases not matched to a gene. The CDR3 DNA is TGTGCTCTTGGGGAAAACTACGGGGGATCCCATCCGACACTCATCTTT. This encodes CALGENYGGSHPTLIF.

V is TRDV2 and J is TRDJ1, with 13 bases fitting TRDD3. With V trimmed by 3 bases and J by 0 bases, 24 bases remained unmatched. The CDR3 totals 23 residues. In germline, CDR1 is GEAIGNYY, CDR2 EKD. The CDR3 loop reads CACDPPSLGDTLTIRPNTDKLIF. CDR3 in DNA: TGTGCCTGTGACCCACCCTCACTGGGGGATACGCTAACCATCCGGCCGAACACCGATAAACTCATCTTT.

The chain links TRDV1 to TRDJ1; D remains unclear. CDR3 length: 13 residues. Germline V lookup: CDR1 TSWWSYY, CDR2 QGS. V gave up 5 bases and J gave up 5 bases, with 12 bases separating them. The CDR3 coding sequence is TGTGCTCTTGGGCCGGGCCAAACGGATAAACTCATCTTT. This gives the protein CALGPGQTDKLIF.

This clone was observed a handful of times. At one end, the junction sequence differs from germline, possibly due to a read error. The gene calls are TRDV1 and TRDJ1, with 7 bases matching TRDD2. This CDR3 is built from 21 residues. Germline CDR1 reads TSWWSYY; CDR2 reads QGS. CDR3 residues: CALGNPHLSFLRGWGGDKLIF. CDR3 coding DNA: TGTGCTCTTGGGAACCCCCATTTGAGTTTCCTACGTGGGTGGGGAGGCGATAAGCTCATCTTT.

The chain employs TRDV1 and TRDJ1, with D perhaps TRDD3 (6 bases). This CDR3 has 19 residues. Deletions cut 3 bases from V and 0 bases from J, with 23 bases between. In germline, CDR1 is TSWWSYY, CDR2 QGS. The CDR3, as DNA: TGTGCTCTTGGGGAGAGCCGCGACGGGGGAATATTGTACACCGATAAACTCATCTTT. Its protein product is CALGESRDGGILYTDKLIF.

This chain links TRDV1 with TRDJ1, with 13 bases aligning to TRDD3. Germline CDR1 is TSWWSYY and CDR2 is QGS. The CDR3 is 25 amino acids. With 5 bases clipped from V and 0 bases from J, the junction kept 30 bases outside the gene matches. CDR3 sequence reads: CALGNPCGFRVPILGDTGYTDKLIF. CDR3 nucleotides: TGTGCTCTTGGGAACCCTTGTGGGTTCCGAGTCCCAATACTGGGGGATACGGGGTACACCGATAAACTCATCTTT.

The chain uses TRDV1 and TRDJ1, with D possibly TRDD2 on 5 matching bases. The V gene lost 1 base and the J gene lost 0 bases, with 27 bases spanning the gap. CDR3 length equals 21 residues. Germline values: CDR1 TSWWSYY, CDR2 QGS. CDR3 protein: CALGEPTIPDGYCAYTDKLIF. DNA of the CDR3: TGTGCTCTTGGGGAACCTACTATTCCTGACGGGTACTGTGCGTACACCGATAAACTCATCTTT.

This clone has a handful of counts. Because the CDR3's place on the DNA is in doubt, the DNA is left out and the CDR3 is given as listed by TCRdb. The rearrangement links TRDV1 to TRDJ1; the table's D call of TRDD3 was not tested on the DNA. 19 amino acids form the CDR3, both terminal residues included. The V gene's germline CDR1 is TSWWSYY and CDR2 QGS. CDR3 residues: CALGEQFVLWGWYTDKLIF.

The V gene is TRDV1, the J gene TRDJ1; D is perhaps TRDD2 (8 bases). Trimming removed 2 bases at V and 0 bases at J, with 31 bases between. In germline, CDR1 is TSWWSYY, CDR2 QGS. The CDR3 runs to 22 residues. In DNA form, the CDR3 reads TGTGCTCTTGGGGAAACGTCCCCCTCCTTCCTAGGTAGGCTGGGGGACACCGATAAACTCATCTTT. Amino acid sequence: CALGETSPSFLGRLGDTDKLIF.

This clone has more than one count but fewer than ten. The V and J genes are TRDV1 and TRDJ1, with 12 nucleotides matching TRDD3. Trimming took 4 bases from V and 3 from J; bases not matched to a gene: 15. The CDR3 sequence is 19 residues long. Looked up from germline, CDR1 is TSWWSYY and CDR2 is QGS. The CDR3 sequence: CALGAGPSSDWGIPDKLIF. The CDR3 DNA follows: TGTGCTCTTGGGGCCGGGCCTTCTTCCGACTGGGGGATACCCGATAAACTCATCTTT.

This chain connects TRDV1 to TRDJ1; D is possibly TRDD3 (5 bases). There are 18 residues in the CDR3. Germline V gene data show CDR1 as TSWWSYY and CDR2 as QGS. The germline V and J ends were trimmed by 3 bases and 8 bases, with 28 bases remaining between them. Here the CDR3 DNA reads TGTGCTCTTGGGGAGACAAGTGGGGCCCGGCATCCTCCCGCGAAACTCATCTTT. Translation: CALGETSGARHPPAKLIF.

The sample holds a few counts of this clone. The rearrangement joins TRDV1 to TRDJ1; D is undetermined. The CDR3 is 14 amino acids. Germline V gives CDR1 TSWWSYY, CDR2 QGS. V lost 2 bases and J lost 5, with 12 bases in between. CDR3 sequence: CALGEWSAGDKLIF. The CDR3 DNA sequence: TGTGCTCTTGGGGAATGGTCGGCGGGGGATAAACTCATCTTT.

This clone was counted between two and nine times. The junction differs from germline at one of its ends, possibly a read error. Other nucleotide sequences from this sample produce the same CDR3. The chain recombines TRDV1 with TRDJ1, with 11 positions matching TRDD3. Germline loops: CDR1 TSWWSYY, CDR2 QGS. The CDR3 covers 24 residues. The CDR3 DNA is TGTGCTCTTGGGGAACTCTTCGGACTATGGGGGATACGGATGCGGCCCCCTGGGACCGATAAACTCATCTTC. Residues: CALGELFGLWGIRMRPPGTDKLIF.

The rearrangement links TRDV1 to TRDJ1, with TRDD3 identical over 9 bases. V trimming: 1 base; J trimming: 0 bases; junction bases outside the gene matches: 21. CDR1 is TSWWSYY and CDR2 is QGS in the germline V gene. The CDR3 has 22 amino acids. As DNA, the CDR3 is TGTGCTCTTGGGGAACGACCTCTTCGTTACGCTGGGGGATGTAAGTACACCGATAAACTCATCTTT. Translated, it gives CALGERPLRYAGGCKYTDKLIF.

In regard to this clone: A read error may account for a junction end that differs from germline. The chain recombines TRDV1 with TRDJ1; D may be TRDD3 (6 bases). CDR3 size: 19 residues. In germline, CDR1 is TSWWSYY, CDR2 QGS. CDR3 bases: TGTGCTCTTAGGGAAAGTATAGGACGAGCTGGGGTTAACACCGATAAACTCATCTTT. Translation: CALRESIGRAGVNTDKLIF.

The chain employs TRDV1 and TRDJ1; D perhaps matches TRDD2 (7 bases). Trimming stripped 1 base from V and 3 bases from J, with 30 bases between. The CDR3 covers 21 residues. CDR1 and CDR2 from the germline V gene are TSWWSYY and QGS. This chain's CDR3 is CALGERRPSSLGLGLPDKLIF. The CDR3, as DNA: TGTGCTCTTGGGGAACGAAGGCCTTCCTCCCTGGGACTGGGTTTGCCCGATAAACTCATCTTT.

This sequence joins TRDV1 and TRDJ1, with D tentatively TRDD3 (5 bases). Germline-derived CDR1 and CDR2 are TSWWSYY and QGS. Between the trimmed V and J ends, which lost 1 base and 8 bases, there was a span of 14 bases. CDR3 length: 14 residues. The CDR3 protein is CALGEPIPWVKLIF. In DNA, the CDR3 is TGTGCTCTTGGGGAACCCATTCCCTGGGTGAAACTCATCTTT.

The genes are TRDV1 and TRDJ1, with 13 bases that match TRDD3. In germline, CDR1 is TSWWSYY, CDR2 QGS. The CDR3 covers 22 residues. The V gene end was trimmed by 4 bases and the J gene end by 0 bases; junction bases not matched to a gene: 20. Here the CDR3 reads CALGASFLSNWGIREYTDKLIF. Written as DNA, the CDR3 is TGTGCTCTTGGGGCCTCCTTCCTTTCAAACTGGGGGATACGAGAGTACACCGATAAACTCATCTTT.

As to this clone: Other DNA sequences of this sample code for an identical CDR3. J is TRDJ1 and V is TRDV1; D is ambiguous. Per germline, CDR1 TSWWSYY and CDR2 QGS. The CDR3 extends over 15 amino acids. Trimming cost V 0 bases and J 0 bases, with 8 bases left between them. The DNA for the CDR3 is TGTGCTCTTGGGGAACTGCCCAGAAACACCGATAAACTCATCTTT. Amino acid sequence: CALGELPRNTDKLIF.

The V call is TRDV1, the J call TRDJ1; TRDD3 matches 8 bases. V was clipped by 3 bases and J by 3 bases; unmatched bases: 12. Germline V gives CDR1 TSWWSYY, CDR2 QGS. CDR3 length: 17 residues. The CDR3 DNA reads as TGTGCTCTTGGGGATACCACTGGGGGCTCCGAGTCCGATAAACTCATCTTT. It is translated as CALGDTTGGSESDKLIF.

This clone was seen a few times. The chain uses TRDV1 and TRDJ1, with D perhaps matching TRDD2 (6 bases). Per the germline V gene, CDR1 is TSWWSYY and CDR2 is QGS. The CDR3 length is 20 residues. Trimming pared 1 base from V and 0 bases from J, leaving 24 bases between. CDR3 sequence reads: CALGEPHELLLPPDTDKLIF. CDR3 coding DNA: TGTGCTCTTGGGGAACCGCACGAACTCCTCCTACCCCCAGACACCGATAAACTCATCTTT.

There are a few counts of this clone. This rearrangement joins TRDV1 to TRDJ1; 12 positions match TRDD3. V gave up 0 bases and J gave up 2 bases; unmatched junction bases: 34. Germline V gene lookup returns CDR1 TSWWSYY and CDR2 QGS. This CDR3 region has 27 residues. CDR3 nucleotides: TGTGCTCTTGGGGAACTTATCCTGCCGTTTCGTCGTCGGGGAAAAACTGGGGGATACATTTCAACCGATAAACTCATCTTT. Translated, it gives CALGELILPFRRRGKTGGYISTDKLIF.

The chain combines TRDV1 with TRDJ1; D assignment may be TRDD2 or TRDD3 (5 bases each). The V and J ends lost 2 bases and 0 bases respectively, with 22 bases between them. The CDR3 extends over 19 amino acids. CDR1 is TSWWSYY, CDR2 QGS, per germline. The CDR3 is CALGEAFNAYGYYTDKLIF. CDR3 DNA sequence: TGTGCTCTTGGGGAAGCCTTCAATGCCTATGGATATTACACCGATAAACTCATCTTT.

This clone has a single count. Other nucleotide sequences from this sample produce the same CDR3. This chain connects TRDV1 to TRDJ1, with D possibly being TRDD2 (8 bases). Trimming stripped 7 bases from V and 3 bases from J, with 33 bases between. Germline CDR1 and CDR2: TSWWSYY and QGS. The CDR3 has 20 residues. This CDR3 is CALAPLPRVGGIPSADKLIF. CDR3 coding DNA: TGTGCTCTTGCCCCCCTTCCTAGAGTTGGGGGGATCCCCTCGGCCGATAAACTCATCTTT.

This clone was recorded a few times. This chain joins TRDV1 and TRDJ1; 7 bases are shared with TRDD3. This CDR3 contains 14 residues. The trim removed 4 bases at V and 3 bases at J, leaving 5 bases unmatched. Germline lookup yields CDR1 TSWWSYY and CDR2 QGS. DNA of the CDR3: TGTGCTCTTGGGGGGACTGGGGAGGCCGATAAACTCATCTTT. Its translation is CALGGTGEADKLIF.

The genes are TRDV1 and TRDJ1; 9 positions agree with TRDD2. This CDR3 spans 29 amino acids. Looked up from germline, CDR1 is TSWWSYY and CDR2 is QGS. V dropped 2 bases and J dropped 0; count of bases not matched to a gene: 43. CDR3 coding DNA: TGTGCTCTTGGGGAAGCCGGGTGCCCCTTCCTACGATGTGGGGATCCCTACACCGATAAACGCCCCTACACCGATAAACTCATCTTT. Amino acid sequence: CALGEAGCPFLRCGDPYTDKRPYTDKLIF.